This T cell receptor (beta chain) appears in the sequencing data of a study of T cells in Graves' hyperthyroidism and ophthalmopathy. The germline V gene has CDR1 MNHNS and CDR2 SASEGT. The V gene end was trimmed by 9 bases and the J gene end by 7 bases; junction bases not matched to a gene: 8. The CDR3 is made up of 13 amino acids. RNA transcripts yielded amplified TCR beta CDR3 regions. In the first-round RT-PCR of the TCR CDR3, the HTBI primer set was used. TCRdb recomputed calls from the multiplex PCR reads with MiXCR, one row per CDR3 protein. The data show around 350,000 distinct CDR3 sequences, around a sixth seen once.

The chain combines TRBV6-1 with TRBJ1-5, with 8 bases that match TRBD1. The TCR originated in a young woman with Graves' hyperthyroidism that later progressed to Graves' ophthalmopathy. The sample was blood. CDR3 coding DNA: TGTGCCAGTAGGTCAGGGGGCGGCCAGCCCCAGCATTTT. Translating it yields CASRSGGGQPQHF.